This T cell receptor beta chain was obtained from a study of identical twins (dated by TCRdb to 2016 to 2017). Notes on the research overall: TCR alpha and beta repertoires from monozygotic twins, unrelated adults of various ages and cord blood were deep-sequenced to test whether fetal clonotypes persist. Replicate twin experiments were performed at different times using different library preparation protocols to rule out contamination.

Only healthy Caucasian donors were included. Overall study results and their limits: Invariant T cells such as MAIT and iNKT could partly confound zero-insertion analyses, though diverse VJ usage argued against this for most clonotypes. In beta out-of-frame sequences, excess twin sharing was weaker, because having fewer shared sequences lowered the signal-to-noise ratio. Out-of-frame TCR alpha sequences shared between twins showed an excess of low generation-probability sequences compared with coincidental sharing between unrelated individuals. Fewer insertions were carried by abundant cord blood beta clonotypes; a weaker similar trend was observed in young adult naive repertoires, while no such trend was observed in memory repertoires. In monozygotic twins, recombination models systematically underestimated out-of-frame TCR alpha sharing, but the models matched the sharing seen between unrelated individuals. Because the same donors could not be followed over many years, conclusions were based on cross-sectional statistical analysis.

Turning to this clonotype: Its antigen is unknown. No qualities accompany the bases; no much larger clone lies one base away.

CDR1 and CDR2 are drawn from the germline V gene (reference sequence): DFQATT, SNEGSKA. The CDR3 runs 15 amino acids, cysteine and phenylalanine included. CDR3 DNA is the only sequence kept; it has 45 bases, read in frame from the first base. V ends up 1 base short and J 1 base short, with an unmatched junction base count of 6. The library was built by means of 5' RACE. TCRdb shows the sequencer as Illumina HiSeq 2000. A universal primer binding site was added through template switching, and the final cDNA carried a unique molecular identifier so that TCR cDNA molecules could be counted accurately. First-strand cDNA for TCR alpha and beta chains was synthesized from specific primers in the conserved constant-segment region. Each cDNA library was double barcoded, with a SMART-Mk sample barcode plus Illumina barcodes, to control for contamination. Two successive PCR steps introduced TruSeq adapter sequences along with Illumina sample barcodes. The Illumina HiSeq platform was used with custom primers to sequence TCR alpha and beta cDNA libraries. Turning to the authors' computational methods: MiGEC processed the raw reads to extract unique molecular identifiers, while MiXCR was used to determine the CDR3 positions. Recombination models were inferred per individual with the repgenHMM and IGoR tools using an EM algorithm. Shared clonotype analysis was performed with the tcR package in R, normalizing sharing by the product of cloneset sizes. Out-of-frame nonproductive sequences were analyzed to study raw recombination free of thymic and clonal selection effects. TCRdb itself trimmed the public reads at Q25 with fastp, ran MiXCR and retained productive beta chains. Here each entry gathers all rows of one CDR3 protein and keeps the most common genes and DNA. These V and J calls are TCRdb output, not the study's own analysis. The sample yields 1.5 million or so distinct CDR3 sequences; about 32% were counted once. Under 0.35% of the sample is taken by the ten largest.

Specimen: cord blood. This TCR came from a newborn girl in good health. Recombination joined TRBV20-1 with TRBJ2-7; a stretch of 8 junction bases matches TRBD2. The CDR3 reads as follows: CSARVRLAYSYEQYF. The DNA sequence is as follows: TGCAGTGCTAGAGTCCGACTAGCGTATTCCTACGAGCAGTACTTC.